These 27 T cell receptor beta chains came from one sample sequenced in a study of vaccination and CD4 T cells after COVID-19 (dated by TCRdb to 2022 to 2024). Antigen specificity for these receptors is unknown. Sample treatment or condition, as interpreted from the label and publication: roughly 11-day PBMC culture with coronavirus spike peptide pools or control peptides (ViraFEST assay). Library generation was performed with PCR. These reads were obtained on an Illumina iSeq 100. DNA from cultured CD4+ T cells was subjected to TCR sequencing with the Oncomine TCR Beta short-read assay at the Johns Hopkins FTIC core. TCRdb reran the public reads through fastp at Q25 and MiXCR, keeping productive beta chains. Each entry is one CDR3 protein sequence, shown with its most common DNA and genes. The table for this sample lists about 19,000 distinct CDR3 sequences; approximately 63% of them were counted only once. 5.5% of the sample is in the top ten clones.

Sequenced material: CD4+ T cells from blood, cultured in vitro. The receptors derive from a human donor who had recovered from COVID-19.

This chain joins TRBV7-2 and TRBJ2-7; 9 positions agree with TRBD2. CDR3 length: 15 amino acids. J gave up 7 bases and V 1 base, and 8 bases lay outside the gene matches. CDR1 and CDR2 from the germline V gene are SGHTA and FQGNSA. The CDR3 region has the DNA TGTGCCAGCAGCTTAGGGGGGGCGGGAGGGGGGGAGCAGTACTTC. Translating it yields CASSLGGAGGGEQYF. The variable domain in full, completed from reference TRBV7-2 and TRBJ2-7, reads GAGVSQSPSNKVTEKGKDVELRCDPISGHTALYWYRQSLGQGLEFLIYFQGNSAPDKSGLPSDRFSAERTGGSVSTLTIQRTQQEDSAVYLCASSLGGAGGGEQYFGPGTRLTVT.

The chain employs TRBV28 and TRBJ1-1; no definite D call. There are 12 residues in the CDR3. The V gene's germline CDR1 is MDHEN and CDR2 SYDVKM. With 0 bases removed from V and 7 bases from J, the gap between germline ends came to 6 bases. Here the CDR3 reads CASSLWGVEAFF. The CDR3 DNA reads TGTGCCAGCAGTTTATGGGGCGTTGAAGCTTTCTTT.

In this sample, this clonotype turned up once. V gene TRBV28 combines with J gene TRBJ1-2; 7 bases match TRBD1. The CDR3 spans 15 residues. The germline CDR1 and CDR2 sequences are MDHEN and SYDVKM. The junction had 5 bases not matched to a gene; V was cut back by 4 bases and J by 0 bases. CDR3 coding DNA: TGTGCCAGCAGTTCGACCGGGACAGCTAACTATGGCTACACCTTC. This gives the protein CASSSTGTANYGYTF.

This clonotype was found a few times. The chain carries TRBV20-1 and TRBJ2-2, with D perhaps TRBD1 or TRBD2 (5 bases each). The CDR3 runs 14 residues. Trimming left V 6 bases short and J 5 bases short, with 16 bases between. Germline V gene data show CDR1 as DFQATT and CDR2 as SNEGSKA (reference sequence). CDR3 sequence (DNA): TGCAGTGCCCCGACCGGGACCATAACCGGGGAGCTGTTTTTT. It yields the protein CSAPTGTITGELFF.

This chain links TRBV5-1 with TRBJ2-5; 9 nucleotides align to TRBD2. Germline V gives CDR1 SGHRS, CDR2 YFSETQ. V shed 0 bases, J shed 1 base, and the junction held 4 bases outside the gene matches. The length of the CDR3 is 16 residues. CDR3 residues: CASSLVGLAVQETQYF. DNA for the CDR3: TGCGCCAGCAGCTTGGTGGGACTAGCAGTCCAAGAGACCCAGTACTTC. Variable domain in full (rest from reference TRBV5-1 and TRBJ2-5): KAGVTQTPRYLIKTRGQQVTLSCSPISGHRSVSWYQQTPGQGLQFLFEYFSETQRNKGNFPGRFSGRQFSNSRSEMNVSTLELGDSALYLCASSLVGLAVQETQYFGPGTRLLVL.

The chain is built from TRBV20-1 and TRBJ2-1, with 10 nucleotides matching TRBD2. The CDR3 is 15 residues long. V gave up 1 base and J gave up 5 bases; unmatched junction bases: 5. Germline V gives CDR1 DFQATT, CDR2 SNEGSKA (reference sequence). The CDR3 region is CSARAGLAVDNEQFF. CDR3 bases: TGCAGTGCTAGAGCCGGACTAGCGGTGGACAATGAGCAGTTCTTC.

J is TRBJ1-1 and V is TRBV5-1; no clear D. This CDR3 has 15 residues. The V gene's germline CDR1 is SGHRS and CDR2 YFSETQ. Deletions cut 0 bases from V and 1 base from J, with 10 bases between. The CDR3 protein is CASSLVAGTNTEAFF. The CDR3 nucleotides are TGCGCCAGCAGCTTGGTCGCGGGAACGAACACTGAAGCTTTCTTT.

The chain carries TRBV20-1 and TRBJ1-5; 8 bases line up with TRBD1. V gave up 6 bases and J gave up 4 bases; unmatched junction bases: 8. Germline V lookup: CDR1 DFQATT, CDR2 SNEGSKA (reference sequence). The CDR3 sequence is 14 residues long. For the CDR3, the DNA is TGCAGTGCACGATCCGGGACAGGAAATCAGCCCCAGCATTTT. As protein: CSARSGTGNQPQHF.

This chain links TRBV30 with TRBJ2-7, with no clear D. Trimming took off 3 bases at V and 1 base at J, with 4 bases between the two ends. The germline V gene has CDR1 GTSNPN and CDR2 SVGIG (reference sequence). CDR3 length: 11 amino acids. The CDR3 is CAWSLSYEQYF. CDR3 nucleotides: TGTGCCTGGAGCCTTTCCTACGAGCAGTACTTC.

The CDR3 is CATSRGGLASQELFF. CDR3 nucleotides: TGTGCCACCAGCAGGGGGGGACTAGCGTCTCAGGAGCTGTTTTTT. The rearrangement joins TRBV15 to TRBJ2-2; TRBD2 matches 10 bases. Per the germline V gene, CDR1 is LNHNV and CDR2 is YYDKDF (reference sequence). The CDR3 spans 15 residues. V trimming: 3 bases; J trimming: 10 bases; junction bases outside the gene matches: 8.

There are a few counts of this clonotype. This chain uses TRBV27 with TRBJ1-1; D remains ambiguous. Germline CDR1 is MNHEY and CDR2 is SMNVEV (reference sequence). Trimming stripped 6 bases from V and 4 bases from J, with 21 bases between. The CDR3 totals 16 residues. The CDR3, as DNA: TGTGCCAGCAGATCAGACGGGCTTCCGTGGACCACTGAAGCTTTCTTT. As protein: CASRSDGLPWTTEAFF.

The gene calls are TRBV19 and TRBJ1-5, with D possibly matching TRBD1 (6 bases). The ends were cut back, 9 bases at V and 9 bases at J, with 18 bases in the middle. Germline V gene lookup returns CDR1 LNHDA and CDR2 SQIVND (reference sequence). The length of the CDR3 is 13 residues. CDR3 amino acids: CASGEGEGGPQHF. CDR3 coding DNA: TGTGCCAGCGGGGAGGGGGAGGGTGGGCCCCAGCATTTT. Based on the CDR3 plus reference TRBV19 and TRBJ1-5, the full variable domain is DGGITQSPKYLFRKEGQNVTLSCEQNLNHDAMYWYRQDPGQGLRLIYYSQIVNDFQKGDIAEGYSVSREKKESFPLTVTSAQKNPTAFYLCASGEGEGGPQHFGDGTRLSIL.

The chain uses TRBV6-1 and TRBJ2-2; D may be TRBD1 (6 bases). The CDR3 runs 15 residues. Germline V lookup: CDR1 MNHNS, CDR2 SASEGT. Trimming shortened V by 6 bases and J by 7 bases, and 18 bases separated the two germline ends. CDR3 in DNA: TGTGCCAGCAGGACCCAAGGACAGCTTGTCGGGGAGCTGTTTTTT. Translated: CASRTQGQLVGELFF.

The gene calls are TRBV28 and TRBJ1-1, with D possibly TRBD1 on 5 matching bases. Per the germline V gene, CDR1 is MDHEN and CDR2 is SYDVKM. Trimming left V 6 bases short and J 13 bases short, with 21 bases between. The CDR3 is 13 amino acids. CDR3 sequence (DNA): TGTGCCAGCAGCCTATCGGGGCGCAGGTTCGATTTCTTT. Translation: CASSLSGRRFDFF. The full variable domain, in which reference TRBV28 and TRBJ1-1 provide the parts outside the CDR3, is DVKVTQSSRYLVKRTGEKVFLECVQDMDHENMFWYRQDPGLGLRLIYFSYDVKMKEKGDIPEGYSVSREKKERFSLILESASTNQTSMYLCASSLSGRRFDFFGQGTRLTVV.

The chain recombines TRBV6-5 with TRBJ1-2, with D unresolved. V lost 0 bases to trimming and J lost 0 bases, with 8 bases between them. The CDR3 runs to 15 residues. Germline loops: CDR1 MNHEY, CDR2 SVGAGI. CDR3 protein: CASSYSGSANYGYTF. CDR3 bases: TGTGCCAGCAGTTACTCCGGCAGCGCTAACTATGGCTACACCTTC.

The genes are TRBV20-1 and TRBJ2-7; 10 bases align to TRBD1. V was clipped by 5 bases and J by 5 bases; unmatched bases: 3. This CDR3 is 12 amino acids long. Germline CDR1 and CDR2: DFQATT and SNEGSKA (reference sequence). The CDR3 nucleotides read TGCAGTGCTGGGACAGGGGCTCACGAGCAGTACTTC. Translated, it gives CSAGTGAHEQYF.

This chain joins TRBV27 and TRBJ1-1; 7 bases line up with TRBD1. The V gene's germline CDR1 is MNHEY and CDR2 SMNVEV (reference sequence). J was trimmed by 1 base and V by 5 bases; bases with no gene match: 7. The CDR3 loop spans 15 amino acids. In DNA form, the CDR3 reads TGTGCCAGCAGTCCAATGGGACAGCAGAACACTGAAGCTTTCTTT. It translates to CASSPMGQQNTEAFF.

The chain has TRBV7-2 and TRBJ2-1; 13 nucleotides match TRBD2. The J call may be in error: the DNA end matches TRBJ2-7 better. The CDR3 extends over 17 amino acids. Germline-derived CDR1 and CDR2 are SGHTA and FQGNSA. This CDR3 is CASSPGRLAGGSDEQYF. DNA for the CDR3: TGTGCCAGCAGCCCGGGGAGACTAGCGGGAGGCTCGGACGAGCAGTACTTC.

This sequence joins TRBV18 and TRBJ2-3; the D gene is possibly TRBD2 (6 bases). CDR3 length: 13 residues. The germline CDR1 and CDR2 sequences are KGHSH and LQKENI. The germline V and J ends were trimmed by 1 base and 9 bases, with 11 bases remaining between them. CDR3 bases: TGTGCCAGCTCACCACTGACGGGGGACACGCAGTATTTT. Encoded protein: CASSPLTGDTQYF.

CDR3 DNA: TGTGCCAGTAGTGCTAGACTTCGAGGAGGACAGCCCCAGCATTTT. Protein sequence: CASSARLRGGQPQHF. The chain carries TRBV19 and TRBJ1-5; D is uncertain. The V and J ends lost 5 bases and 7 bases respectively, with 18 bases between them. Germline V gene lookup returns CDR1 LNHDA and CDR2 SQIVND (reference sequence). The CDR3 totals 15 residues.

The chain uses TRBV7-9 and TRBJ2-1; the D is unclear. The CDR3 consists of 15 residues. The germline V gene has CDR1 SEHNR and CDR2 FQNEAQ (reference sequence). With 5 bases removed from V and 7 bases from J, the gap between germline ends came to 18 bases. CDR3 nucleotide sequence: TGTGCCAGCAGCCTACGTCAGGCCGGGCGGAATGAGCAGTTCTTC. Translating it yields CASSLRQAGRNEQFF.

The chain couples TRBV20-1 to TRBJ2-7; no firm D call. V gave up 0 bases and J gave up 3 bases, with 12 bases separating them. This CDR3 comprises 14 residues. Germline CDR1 reads DFQATT; CDR2 reads SNEGSKA (reference sequence). The CDR3 loop is CSARDQRFGYEQYF. The CDR3 nucleotides are TGCAGTGCTAGAGATCAGCGATTCGGCTACGAGCAGTACTTC.

This clonotype was detected only once. The gene calls are TRBV24-1 and TRBJ2-1; 7 bases are a match to TRBD1. The V gene end was trimmed by 3 bases and the J gene end by 4 bases; junction bases not matched to a gene: 5. CDR3 size: 15 residues. Germline V gene sequence: CDR1 KGHDR, CDR2 SFDVKD. The DNA of the CDR3 is TGTGCCACCAGTGATAGAGGGACAGCTTACAATGAGCAGTTCTTC. Its protein is CATSDRGTAYNEQFF.

V and J are TRBV6-1 and TRBJ1-2; D is unresolved. V lost 3 bases and J lost 4, with 15 bases in between. This CDR3 comprises 15 residues. Germline loops: CDR1 MNHNS, CDR2 SASEGT. CDR3 loop: CASSDMGRTSYGYTF. The DNA for the CDR3 is TGTGCCAGCAGTGATATGGGGAGAACGTCCTATGGCTACACCTTC.

This clonotype was counted between two and nine times. The chain is built from TRBV7-2 and TRBJ2-3, with 7 bases matching TRBD2. Germline V gives CDR1 SGHTA, CDR2 FQGNSA. J was trimmed by 8 bases and V by 5 bases; bases with no gene match: 13. CDR3 length: 15 residues. The chain's CDR3 is CASSPTLLTGGTQYF. CDR3 DNA sequence: TGTGCCAGCAGCCCTACCCTTCTTACGGGAGGTACGCAGTATTTT.

This sequence joins TRBV29-1 and TRBJ2-5, with no clear D. This CDR3 has 14 residues. CDR1 SQVTM and CDR2 ANQGSEA come from the germline V gene. V lost 2 bases to trimming and J lost 4 bases, with 14 bases between them. CDR3 sequence: CSVEKSQSRETQYF. CDR3 nucleotides: TGCAGCGTTGAAAAGTCCCAATCCCGAGAGACCCAGTACTTC. Variable domain in full (rest from reference TRBV29-1 and TRBJ2-5): SAVISQKPSRDICQRGTSLTIQCQVDSQVTMMFWYRQQPGQSLTLIATANQGSEATYESGFVIDKFPISRPNLTFSTLTVSNMSPEDSSIYLCSVEKSQSRETQYFGPGTRLLVL.

This clonotype turned up a few times. CDR3 protein: CSAAHRGGGYTF. The CDR3 DNA is TGCAGTGCGGCCCACAGGGGCGGTGGCTACACCTTC. The rearrangement links TRBV20-1 to TRBJ1-2; TRBD1 aligns across 7 bases. The trim removed 6 bases at V and 7 bases at J, leaving 8 bases unmatched. CDR3 length equals 12 residues. Germline V gene data show CDR1 as DFQATT and CDR2 as SNEGSKA (reference sequence).